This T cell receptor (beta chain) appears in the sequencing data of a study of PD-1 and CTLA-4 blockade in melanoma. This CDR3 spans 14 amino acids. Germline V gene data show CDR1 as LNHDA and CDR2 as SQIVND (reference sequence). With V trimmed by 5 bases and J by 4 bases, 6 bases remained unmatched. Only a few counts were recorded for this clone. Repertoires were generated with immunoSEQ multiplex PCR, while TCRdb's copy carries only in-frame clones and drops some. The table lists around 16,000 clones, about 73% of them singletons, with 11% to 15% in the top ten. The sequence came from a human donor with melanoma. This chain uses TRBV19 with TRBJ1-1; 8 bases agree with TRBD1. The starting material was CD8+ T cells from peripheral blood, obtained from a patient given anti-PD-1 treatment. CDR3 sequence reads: CASSRQGPGTEAFF. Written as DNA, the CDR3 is TGTGCCAGTAGTCGACAGGGGCCGGGCACTGAAGCTTTCTTT.